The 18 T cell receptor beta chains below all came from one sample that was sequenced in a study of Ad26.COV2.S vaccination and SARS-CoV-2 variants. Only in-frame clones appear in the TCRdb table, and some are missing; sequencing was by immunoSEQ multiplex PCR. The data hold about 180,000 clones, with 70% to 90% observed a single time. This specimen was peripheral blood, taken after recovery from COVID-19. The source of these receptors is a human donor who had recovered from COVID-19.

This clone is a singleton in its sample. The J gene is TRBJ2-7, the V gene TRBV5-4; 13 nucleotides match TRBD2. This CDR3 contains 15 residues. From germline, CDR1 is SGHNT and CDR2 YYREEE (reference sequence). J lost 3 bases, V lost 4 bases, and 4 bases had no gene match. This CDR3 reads CASSEGLAGNYEQYF. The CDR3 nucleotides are TGTGCCAGCAGCGAGGGACTAGCGGGAAACTACGAGCAGTACTTC.

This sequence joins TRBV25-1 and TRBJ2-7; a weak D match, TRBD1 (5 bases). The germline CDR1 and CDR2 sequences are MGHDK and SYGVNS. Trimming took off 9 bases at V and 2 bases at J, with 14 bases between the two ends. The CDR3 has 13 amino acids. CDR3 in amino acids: CASMTARTYEQYF. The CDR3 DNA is TGTGCCAGTATGACAGCGAGGACCTACGAGCAGTACTTC.

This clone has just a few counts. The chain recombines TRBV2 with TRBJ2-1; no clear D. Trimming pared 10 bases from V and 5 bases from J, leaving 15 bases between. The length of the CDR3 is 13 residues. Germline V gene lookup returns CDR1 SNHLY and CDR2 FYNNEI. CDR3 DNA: TGTGCCAACGCGGAACAGATCGACAATGAGCAGTTCTTC. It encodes CANAEQIDNEQFF.

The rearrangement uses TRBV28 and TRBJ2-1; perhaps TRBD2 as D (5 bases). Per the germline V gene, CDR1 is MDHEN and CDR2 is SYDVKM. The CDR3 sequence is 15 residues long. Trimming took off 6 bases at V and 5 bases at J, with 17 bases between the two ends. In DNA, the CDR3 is TGTGCCAGCAGCCCCCCGCGGCGGGCCCACAATGAGCAGTTCTTC. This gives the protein CASSPPRRAHNEQFF. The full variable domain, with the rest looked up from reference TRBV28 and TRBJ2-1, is DVKVTQSSRYLVKRTGEKVFLECVQDMDHENMFWYRQDPGLGLRLIYFSYDVKMKEKGDIPEGYSVSREKKERFSLILESASTNQTSMYLCASSPPRRAHNEQFFGPGTRLTVL.

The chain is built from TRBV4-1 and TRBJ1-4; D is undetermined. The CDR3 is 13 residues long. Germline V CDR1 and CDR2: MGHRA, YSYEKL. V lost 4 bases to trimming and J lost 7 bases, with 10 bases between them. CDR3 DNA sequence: TGCGCCAGCAGCCTCTCGCGAGCTGAAAAACTGTTTTTT. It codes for CASSLSRAEKLFF.

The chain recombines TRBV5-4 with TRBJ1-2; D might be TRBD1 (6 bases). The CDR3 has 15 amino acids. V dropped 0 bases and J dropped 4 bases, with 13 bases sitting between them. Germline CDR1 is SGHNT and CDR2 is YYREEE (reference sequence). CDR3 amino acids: CASSLGQASRYGYTF. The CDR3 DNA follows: TGTGCCAGCAGCTTGGGACAGGCCTCTCGCTATGGCTACACCTTC.

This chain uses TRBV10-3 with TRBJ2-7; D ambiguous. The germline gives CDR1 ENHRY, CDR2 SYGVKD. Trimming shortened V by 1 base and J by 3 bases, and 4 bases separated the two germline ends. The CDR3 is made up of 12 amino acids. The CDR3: CAISEYNYEQYF. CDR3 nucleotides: TGTGCCATCAGTGAGTATAACTACGAGCAGTACTTC.

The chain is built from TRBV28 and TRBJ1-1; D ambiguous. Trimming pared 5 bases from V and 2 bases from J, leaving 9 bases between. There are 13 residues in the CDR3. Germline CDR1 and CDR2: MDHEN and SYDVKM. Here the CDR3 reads CASSPLFNTEAFF. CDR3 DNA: TGTGCCAGCAGTCCCCTCTTTAACACTGAAGCTTTCTTT.

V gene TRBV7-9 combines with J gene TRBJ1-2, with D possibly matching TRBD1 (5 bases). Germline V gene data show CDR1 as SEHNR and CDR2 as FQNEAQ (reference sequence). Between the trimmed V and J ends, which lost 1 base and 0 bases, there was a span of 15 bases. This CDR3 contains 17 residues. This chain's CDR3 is CASSLVGKGPANYGYTF. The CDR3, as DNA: TGTGCCAGCAGCTTAGTGGGGAAGGGGCCCGCTAACTATGGCTACACCTTC.

The CDR3 coding sequence is TGTGCCAGCAGCCAGGGGACTAGAGTAGATACGCAGTATTTT. It codes for CASSQGTRVDTQYF. This rearrangement joins TRBV14 to TRBJ2-3; TRBD2 matches 8 bases. Per the germline V gene, CDR1 is SGHDN and CDR2 is FVKESK. The CDR3 runs to 14 residues. Trimming removed 3 bases from V and 5 bases from J; junction bases left unmatched: 4.

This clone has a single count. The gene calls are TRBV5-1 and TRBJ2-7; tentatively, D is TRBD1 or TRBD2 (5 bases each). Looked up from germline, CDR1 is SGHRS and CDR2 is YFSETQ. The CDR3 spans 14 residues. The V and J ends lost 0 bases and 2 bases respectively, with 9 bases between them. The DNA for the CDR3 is TGCGCCAGCAGCTTGGGGGACCACACCTACGAGCAGTACTTC. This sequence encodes CASSLGDHTYEQYF.

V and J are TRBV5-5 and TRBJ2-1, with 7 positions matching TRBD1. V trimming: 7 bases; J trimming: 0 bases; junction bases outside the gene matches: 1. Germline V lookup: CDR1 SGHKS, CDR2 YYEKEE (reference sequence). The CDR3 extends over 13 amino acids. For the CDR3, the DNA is TGTGCCAGCTCAGGGGGCTCCTACAATGAGCAGTTCTTC. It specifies CASSGGSYNEQFF.

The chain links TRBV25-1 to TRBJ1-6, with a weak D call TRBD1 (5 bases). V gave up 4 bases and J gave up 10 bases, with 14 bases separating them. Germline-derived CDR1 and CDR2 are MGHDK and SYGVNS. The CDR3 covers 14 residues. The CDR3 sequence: CASSVGGISSPLHF. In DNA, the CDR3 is TGTGCCAGCAGTGTTGGGGGAATTAGCTCACCCCTCCACTTT.

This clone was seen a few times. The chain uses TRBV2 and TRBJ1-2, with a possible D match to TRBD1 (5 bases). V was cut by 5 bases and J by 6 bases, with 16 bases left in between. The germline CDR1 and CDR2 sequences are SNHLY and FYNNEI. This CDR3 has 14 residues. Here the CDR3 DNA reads TGTGCCAGCAGTCCACGAGGGACCTATGATGGCTACACCTTC. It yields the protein CASSPRGTYDGYTF. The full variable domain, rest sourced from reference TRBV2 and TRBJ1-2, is EPEVTQTPSHQVTQMGQEVILRCVPISNHLYFYWYRQILGQKVEFLVSFYNNEISEKSEIFDDQFSVERPDGSNFTLKIRSTKLEDSAMYFCASSPRGTYDGYTFGSGTRLTVV.

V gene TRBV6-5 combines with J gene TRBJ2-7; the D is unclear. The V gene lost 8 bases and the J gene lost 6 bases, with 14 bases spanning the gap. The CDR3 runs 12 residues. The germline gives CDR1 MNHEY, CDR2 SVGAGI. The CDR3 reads CASGPTRGEQYF. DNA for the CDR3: TGTGCCAGCGGTCCCACCCGAGGCGAGCAGTACTTC.

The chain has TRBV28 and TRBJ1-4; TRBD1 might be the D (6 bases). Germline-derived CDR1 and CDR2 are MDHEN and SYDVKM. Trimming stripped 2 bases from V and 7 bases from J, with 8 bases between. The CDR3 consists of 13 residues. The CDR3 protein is CASSLGGGEKLFF. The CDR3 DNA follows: TGTGCCAGCAGTTTAGGAGGGGGTGAAAAACTGTTTTTT.

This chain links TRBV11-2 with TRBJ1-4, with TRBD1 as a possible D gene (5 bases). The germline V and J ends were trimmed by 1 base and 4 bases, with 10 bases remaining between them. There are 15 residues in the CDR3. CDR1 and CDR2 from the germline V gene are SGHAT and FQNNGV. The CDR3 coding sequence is TGTGCCAGCAGCTTAGGCCCGGGGGTTAATGAAAAACTGTTTTTT. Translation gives CASSLGPGVNEKLFF.

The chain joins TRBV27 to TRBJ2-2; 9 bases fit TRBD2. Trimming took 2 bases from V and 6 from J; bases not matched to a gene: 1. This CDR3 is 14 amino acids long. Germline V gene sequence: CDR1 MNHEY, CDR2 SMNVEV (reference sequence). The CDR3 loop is CASSLRLAAGELFF. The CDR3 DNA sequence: TGTGCCAGCAGTTTAAGACTAGCGGCCGGGGAGCTGTTTTTT.